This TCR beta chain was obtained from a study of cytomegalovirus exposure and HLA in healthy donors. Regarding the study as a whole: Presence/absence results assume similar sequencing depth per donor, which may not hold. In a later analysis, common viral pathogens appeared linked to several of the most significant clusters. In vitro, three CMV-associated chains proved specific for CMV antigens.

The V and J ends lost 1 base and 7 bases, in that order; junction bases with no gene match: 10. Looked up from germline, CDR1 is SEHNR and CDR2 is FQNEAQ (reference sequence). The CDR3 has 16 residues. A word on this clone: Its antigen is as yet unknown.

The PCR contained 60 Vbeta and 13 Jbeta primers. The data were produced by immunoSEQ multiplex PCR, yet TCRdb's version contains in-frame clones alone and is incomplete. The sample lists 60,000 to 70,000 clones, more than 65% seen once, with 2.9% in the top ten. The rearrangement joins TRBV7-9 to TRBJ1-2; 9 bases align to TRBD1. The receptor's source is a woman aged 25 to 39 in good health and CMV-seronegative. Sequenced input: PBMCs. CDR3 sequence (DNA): TGTGCCAGCAGCTTAGAAGAACAGGGGGCGTCTCGTGGCTACACCTTC. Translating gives CASSLEEQGASRGYTF.